This T cell receptor beta chain was retrieved from a study of T cells after yellow fever vaccination. The study, taken as a whole, reports: Highly abundant clonotypes carried over from the bulk population could end up in FACS-sorted repertoires as contaminants.

Details on this clonotype: What it binds is unknown.

TCRdb itself ran the 5' RACE reads through MiXCR, one entry per CDR3 protein. The sample shows 200,000 to 300,000 distinct CDR3 sequences, 10% to 15% of them seen only once. Germline CDR1 reads MNHEY; CDR2 reads SVGAGI. Deletions cut 2 bases from V and 4 bases from J, with 11 bases between. The CDR3 has 14 amino acids. The sequencing here drew on CD4+ T cells sorted from PBMCs, taken 45 days after the yellow fever booster vaccination. The sequence was obtained from a man aged 30-40 years who received the YFV17D yellow fever vaccine. The chain couples TRBV6-5 to TRBJ2-5, with D possibly TRBD1 on 6 matching bases. CDR3 bases: TGTGCCAGCAGTTACCAGGGCAGGGGAGAGACCCAGTACTTC. It translates to CASSYQGRGETQYF.